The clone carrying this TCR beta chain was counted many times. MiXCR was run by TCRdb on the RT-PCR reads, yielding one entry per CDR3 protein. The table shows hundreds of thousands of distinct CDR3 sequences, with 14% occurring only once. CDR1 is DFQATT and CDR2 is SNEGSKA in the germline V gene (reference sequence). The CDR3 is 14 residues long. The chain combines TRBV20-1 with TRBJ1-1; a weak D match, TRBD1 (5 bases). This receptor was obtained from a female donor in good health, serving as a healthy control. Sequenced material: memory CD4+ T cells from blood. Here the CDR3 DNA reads TGCAGCCCCCGAGGGGATCCAGTAACCACTGAAGCTTTCTTT. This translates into CSPRGDPVTTEAFF.